The next 11 T cell receptor beta chains were all read from a single sample in a study of blood T cell repertoires in COVID-19. Using immunoSEQ multiplex PCR, the repertoire was profiled, and TCRdb retains in-frame clones only, with some absent. The sample consists of some 280,000 clones, just over 85% of them appearing once. Specimen: peripheral blood. These receptors were obtained from a woman aged 25 to 39 with active or convalescent COVID-19.

The V gene is TRBV2, the J gene TRBJ2-2; 7 nucleotides align to TRBD1. The CDR3 consists of 14 residues. Germline V lookup: CDR1 SNHLY, CDR2 FYNNEI. Germline trimming cut 6 bases from V and 7 bases from J; bases unmatched to any gene: 8. The CDR3 DNA is TGTGCCAGCAGGGACAGGATGGGGATCGGGGAGCTGTTTTTT. Protein: CASRDRMGIGELFF.

V and J are TRBV18 and TRBJ2-1; TRBD2 agrees at 14 bases. The CDR3 has 18 amino acids. V trimming: 3 bases; J trimming: 4 bases; junction bases outside the gene matches: 8. Germline V lookup: CDR1 KGHSH, CDR2 LQKENI. CDR3 region: CASSPYGTSGGGYNEQFF. The CDR3 coding sequence is TGTGCCAGCTCACCGTACGGGACTAGCGGGGGCGGATACAATGAGCAGTTCTTC.

Comments on this clone: The sample has other DNA sequences that encode this CDR3 too. This chain connects TRBV7-9 to TRBJ1-1; maybe TRBD1 (5 bases). The V end lost 1 base, the J end lost 1 base, and 10 bases lay between the germline ends. There are 15 residues in the CDR3. Germline-derived CDR1 and CDR2 are SEHNR and FQNEAQ (reference sequence). The CDR3 sequence is CASSLVGRENTEAFF. The CDR3, as DNA: TGTGCCAGCAGCTTAGTAGGCAGGGAGAACACTGAAGCTTTCTTT.

The chain recombines TRBV4-2 with TRBJ2-7, with 9 bases matching TRBD1. Per the germline V gene, CDR1 is LGHNA and CDR2 is YNFKEQ. The CDR3 loop spans 14 amino acids. V was clipped by 5 bases and J by 4 bases; unmatched bases: 6. CDR3 bases: TGTGCCAGCAGCGAGGACAGGGGATCATACGAGCAGTACTTC. Residues: CASSEDRGSYEQYF.

The J gene is TRBJ2-7, the V gene TRBV7-2; 10 bases align to TRBD2. The CDR3 contains 17 residues. Germline V CDR1 and CDR2: SGHTA, FQGNSA. With V trimmed by 1 base and J by 2 bases, 8 bases remained unmatched. In nucleotides, the CDR3 is TGTGCCAGCAGCTTAGTCGCTACTAGCGGGGCCCCCTACGAGCAGTACTTC. Its protein product is CASSLVATSGAPYEQYF.

V and J are TRBV7-2 and TRBJ2-1; 11 bases match TRBD2. Germline assignment: CDR1 SGHTA and CDR2 FQGNSA. The CDR3 covers 14 residues. The V and J ends lost 8 bases and 10 bases, in that order; junction bases with no gene match: 10. The CDR3 bases are TGTGCCAGCGCTTTAGCGGGGGGGCCGAGGGAGCAGTTCTTC. Protein: CASALAGGPREQFF. Variable domain in full (rest from reference TRBV7-2 and TRBJ2-1): GAGVSQSPSNKVTEKGKDVELRCDPISGHTALYWYRQSLGQGLEFLIYFQGNSAPDKSGLPSDRFSAERTGGSVSTLTIQRTQQEDSAVYLCASALAGGPREQFFGPGTRLTVL.

This chain uses TRBV7-9 with TRBJ1-2, with a weak D call TRBD1 (6 bases). The CDR3 has 12 residues. V was cut by 1 base and J by 8 bases, with 8 bases left in between. Germline assignment: CDR1 SEHNR and CDR2 FQNEAQ (reference sequence). Here the CDR3 DNA reads TGTGCCAGCAGCTTAGTAACAGGGGGCTACACCTTC. Encoded protein: CASSLVTGGYTF. Using reference TRBV7-9 and TRBJ1-2 for the parts outside the CDR3, the full variable domain is DTGVSQNPRHKITKRGQNVTFRCDPISEHNRLYWYRQTLGQGPEFLTYFQNEAQLEKSRLLSDRFSAERPKGSFSTLEIQRTEQGDSAMYLCASSLVTGGYTFGSGTRLTVV.

Comment on this clone: Other DNA sequences from this sample encode an identical CDR3 as well. The CDR3 region has the DNA TGTGCCAGCAGTAGGGATAGGGGCACTGAAGCTTTCTTT. Protein: CASSRDRGTEAFF. The chain couples TRBV6-5 to TRBJ1-1; D may be TRBD1 (5 bases). The CDR3 loop spans 13 amino acids. V shed 5 bases and J shed 4 bases, with 11 bases lying between them. The germline CDR1 and CDR2 sequences are MNHEY and SVGAGI.

The chain combines TRBV14 with TRBJ1-1; D gene unclear. This CDR3 has 13 residues. Trimming shortened V by 3 bases and J by 3 bases, and 8 bases separated the two germline ends. CDR1 and CDR2 (germline): SGHDN, FVKESK. The CDR3, as DNA: TGTGCCAGCAGCCAGCGGTCCGACACTGAAGCTTTCTTT. Translating it yields CASSQRSDTEAFF.

The chain links TRBV6-5 to TRBJ2-1; 9 bases match TRBD2. The CDR3 is 16 residues long. Germline CDR1 is MNHEY and CDR2 is SVGAGI. Trimming at V came to 2 bases and at J to 11 bases, leaving 13 bases not matched to a gene. CDR3: CASSYKGSGGRHQQFF. In DNA form, the CDR3 reads TGTGCCAGCAGTTACAAGGGTAGCGGGGGTAGGCACCAGCAGTTCTTC.

This clone was observed once. J is TRBJ1-3 and V is TRBV13, with a tentative D call TRBD1 (5 bases). Trimming shortened V by 5 bases and J by 0 bases, and 20 bases separated the two germline ends. The CDR3 length is 18 residues. Germline V CDR1 and CDR2: PRHDT, FYEKMQ (reference sequence). CDR3 in DNA: TGTGCCAGCAGCCTCACCCCGACAGACACTCACTCTGGAAACACCATATATTTT. Translated: CASSLTPTDTHSGNTIYF.